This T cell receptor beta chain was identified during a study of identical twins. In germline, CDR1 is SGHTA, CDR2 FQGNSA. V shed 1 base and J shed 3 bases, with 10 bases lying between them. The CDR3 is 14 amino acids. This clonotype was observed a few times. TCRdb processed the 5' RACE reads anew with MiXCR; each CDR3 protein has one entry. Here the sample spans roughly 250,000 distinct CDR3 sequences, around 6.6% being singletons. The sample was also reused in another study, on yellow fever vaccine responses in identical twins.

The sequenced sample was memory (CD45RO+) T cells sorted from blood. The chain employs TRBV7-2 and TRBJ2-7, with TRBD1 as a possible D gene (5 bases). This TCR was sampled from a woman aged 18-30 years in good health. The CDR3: CASSLGPRVYEQYF. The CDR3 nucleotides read TGTGCCAGCAGCTTAGGTCCCAGGGTCTACGAGCAGTACTTC.